Reported below is one T cell receptor (beta chain). V was clipped by 5 bases and J by 2 bases; unmatched bases: 7. CDR1 and CDR2 from the germline V gene are SGHTA and FQGNSA. This CDR3 comprises 15 residues. The sample is drawn from a study of blood T cells in healthy people across ages. The authors ran a second PCR of about 6 to 11 cycles using a sample-barcoded 5' primer and a J-beta primer mix. Via MiXCR, TCRdb re-called the 5' RACE reads, giving one row per CDR3 protein. The sample includes about 640,000 distinct CDR3 sequences, around three fifths of them seen just once. The specimen was blood. The rearrangement joins TRBV7-2 to TRBJ2-3, with 7 bases identical to TRBD1. The TCR comes from a man in his sixties in good health. The DNA of the CDR3 is TGTGCCAGCAGCCAAGACAGGGCAGTCACAGATACGCAGTATTTT. Translation: CASSQDRAVTDTQYF.